A single sample is the source of the 9 T cell receptor beta chains below, sequenced in a study of chemoradiotherapy in HPV16-positive cancers. Clones were sequenced by immunoSEQ multiplex PCR, and TCRdb holds only the in-frame ones, with some missing. The sample has about 5,400 clones, less than 80% seen once. The specimen was taken from a patient who underwent chemoradiotherapy. Receptors originate from a human donor with HPV-associated anogenital cancer.

V and J are TRBV30 and TRBJ2-3; the D gene could be TRBD1 or TRBD2 (5 bases each). CDR1 is GTSNPN and CDR2 is SVGIG in the germline V gene (reference sequence). Trimming took 4 bases from V and 4 from J, leaving 15 bases between them. The CDR3 is 14 residues long. The CDR3 region is CAWKRDHLSDTQYF. The CDR3 coding sequence is TGTGCCTGGAAACGGGACCATCTGTCAGATACGCAGTATTTT.

This chain links TRBV7-8 with TRBJ2-1, with 7 bases identical to TRBD2. This CDR3 comprises 14 residues. Germline V gene data show CDR1 as SGHVS and CDR2 as FQNEAQ. Trimming removed 6 bases from V and 0 bases from J; junction bases left unmatched: 2. DNA of the CDR3: TGTGCCAGCAGTCAGCGGGACTCCTACAATGAGCAGTTCTTC. This codes for CASSQRDSYNEQFF.

The chain uses TRBV7-3 and TRBJ2-3; 13 bases align to TRBD2. This CDR3 spans 15 amino acids. V dropped 4 bases and J dropped 5; count of bases not matched to a gene: 3. CDR1 and CDR2 from the germline V gene are SGHTA and FQGTGA. CDR3 sequence: CASSSGLAGVDTQYF. The DNA of the CDR3 is TGTGCCAGCAGCTCCGGACTAGCGGGAGTAGATACGCAGTATTTT.

CDR3 sequence (DNA): TGTGCCAGCACGGACAGCGAGAACACCGGGGAGCTGTTTTTT. Translating it yields CASTDSENTGELFF. V gene TRBV6-4 combines with J gene TRBJ2-2, with D possibly being TRBD1 (6 bases). CDR1 MRHNA and CDR2 SNTAGT come from the germline V gene. V was clipped by 7 bases and J by 1 base, with 10 bases between them. The CDR3 loop spans 14 amino acids.

This clone has a single count. The V call is TRBV12-5, the J call TRBJ2-5; perhaps TRBD1 as D (7 bases). The CDR3 spans 14 residues. Germline V gene lookup returns CDR1 LGHNT and CDR2 FRNRAP. Trimming pared 3 bases from V and 5 bases from J, leaving 13 bases between. CDR3 sequence (DNA): TGTGCTAGTGGTTTAGCCAGGGGGGTTGAGACCCAGTACTTC. Amino acids: CASGLARGVETQYF.

The chain links TRBV6-6 to TRBJ1-3, with TRBD1 matching 7 bases. V lost 6 bases to trimming and J lost 2 bases; unmatched junction nucleotides: 10. The germline V gene has CDR1 MNHNY and CDR2 SVGAGI (reference sequence). There are 16 residues in the CDR3. The CDR3 region has the DNA TGTGCCAGCAGACCACAGGGGAAGGGAACTGGAAACACCATATATTTT. Protein product: CASRPQGKGTGNTIYF.

This sequence joins TRBV12-5 and TRBJ1-1; D may be TRBD1 (6 bases). Looked up from germline, CDR1 is LGHNT and CDR2 is FRNRAP. Trimming stripped 0 bases from V and 4 bases from J, with 18 bases between. The CDR3 covers 17 residues. The CDR3 DNA follows: TGTGCTAGTGGTTTGGTACGGGGACAAGGGGGGGGCACTGAAGCTTTCTTT. This encodes CASGLVRGQGGGTEAFF.

V is TRBV7-2 and J is TRBJ2-5; 10 positions agree with TRBD2. The CDR3 spans 16 residues. CDR1 is SGHTA, CDR2 FQGNSA, per germline. V shed 2 bases and J 4 bases; nucleotides not matched to a gene: 7. The CDR3 region is CASSLQRGGEGETQYF. DNA for the CDR3: TGTGCCAGCAGCTTACAGCGGGGGGGCGAAGGAGAGACCCAGTACTTC.

The rearrangement joins TRBV9 to TRBJ2-3; the match to TRBD2 covers 8 bases. V lost 3 bases to trimming and J lost 4 bases; unmatched junction nucleotides: 4. CDR1 is SGDLS and CDR2 is YYNGEE in the germline V gene. The CDR3 is made up of 14 amino acids. CDR3 DNA sequence: TGTGCCAGCAGCGGGGGACTAGATGCAGATACGCAGTATTTT. Residues: CASSGGLDADTQYF.